This is a list of T cell receptor beta chains from one sample in a study of blood T cell repertoires in COVID-19. The data were produced by immunoSEQ multiplex PCR, yet TCRdb's version contains in-frame clones alone and is incomplete. The sample shows about 320,000 clones, 89% of them seen only once. Material: PBMCs or T cells enriched from blood (not recorded which). These receptors all stem from a man between 60 and 70 years old who had recovered from COVID-19. Each CDR3 is given with its conserved first and last residue. D genes are given only for firm matches. Rows may omit the clone size; those that give it use once, few, many or a size class.

clone size: NA; V gene: TRBV27; D gene: NA; J gene: TRBJ2-3; CDR3 protein: CASSFTKNTDTQYF; CDR3 DNA: TGTGCCAGCAGTTTTACAAAAAACACAGATACGCAGTATTTT
clone size: NA; V gene: TRBV2; D gene: NA; J gene: TRBJ2-5; CDR3 protein: CATSREVGETQYF; CDR3 DNA: TGTGCCACAAGCAGGGAGGTAGGAGAGACCCAGTACTTC
clone size: NA; V gene: TRBV19; D gene: TRBD2; J gene: TRBJ2-1; CDR3 protein: CASSIRPAGVLNEQFF; CDR3 DNA: TGTGCCAGTAGTATAAGACCAGCGGGAGTCTTGAATGAGCAGTTCTTC
clone size: NA; V gene: TRBV11-2; D gene: NA; J gene: TRBJ2-7; CDR3 protein: CASSPILTTRGEQYF; CDR3 DNA: TGTGCCAGCAGCCCGATTTTGACAACCCGGGGCGAGCAGTACTTC
clone size: NA; V gene: TRBV5-1; D gene: NA; J gene: TRBJ2-5; CDR3 protein: CASSSGVSGAGETQYF; CDR3 DNA: TGCGCCAGCAGCTCAGGAGTTAGCGGAGCCGGGGAGACCCAGTACTTC
clone size: NA; V gene: TRBV27; D gene: TRBD2; J gene: TRBJ2-1; CDR3 protein: CASSQWAGGKGEQFF; CDR3 DNA: TGTGCCAGCAGTCAATGGGCGGGAGGTAAGGGTGAGCAGTTCTTC
clone size: NA; V gene: TRBV24-1; D gene: NA; J gene: TRBJ1-5; CDR3 protein: CATSDVRQGNQPQHF; CDR3 DNA: TGTGCCACCAGTGACGTTAGACAGGGCAATCAGCCCCAGCATTTT
clone size: NA; V gene: TRBV7-9; D gene: TRBD2; J gene: TRBJ2-7; CDR3 protein: CASSPAGLRGSTNVYEQYF; CDR3 DNA: TGTGCCAGCAGCCCAGCGGGGTTACGGGGCTCGACGAATGTCTACGAGCAGTACTTC
clone size: NA; V gene: TRBV12-3/TRBV12-4; D gene: NA; J gene: TRBJ2-7; CDR3 protein: CASPTRHEQYF; CDR3 DNA: TGTGCCAGCCCTACTAGACACGAGCAGTACTTC
clone size: NA; V gene: TRBV28; D gene: NA; J gene: TRBJ2-3; CDR3 protein: CASSIPYTDTQYF; CDR3 DNA: TGTGCCAGCAGTATCCCCTACACAGATACGCAGTATTTT
clone size: NA; V gene: TRBV10-3; D gene: NA; J gene: TRBJ2-7; CDR3 protein: CAIRLALSSYEQYF; CDR3 DNA: TGTGCCATCAGGCTAGCGCTGAGCTCCTACGAGCAGTACTTC
clone size: NA; V gene: TRBV7-3; D gene: NA; J gene: TRBJ1-1; CDR3 protein: CASSLSGATEAFF; CDR3 DNA: TGTGCCAGCAGCTTATCAGGGGCCACTGAAGCTTTCTTT
clone size: NA; V gene: TRBV19; D gene: TRBD2; J gene: TRBJ2-5; CDR3 protein: CASSGRRAGVEETQYF; CDR3 DNA: TGTGCCAGTAGTGGCCGTCGAGCGGGAGTAGAGGAGACCCAGTACTTC
clone size: once; V gene: TRBV6-5; D gene: NA; J gene: TRBJ1-2; CDR3 protein: CASSPDSYGYTF; CDR3 DNA: TGTGCCAGCAGCCCCGACAGCTATGGCTACACCTTC
clone size: NA; V gene: TRBV18; D gene: NA; J gene: TRBJ1-3; CDR3 protein: CASSPSLRTGGNTIYF; CDR3 DNA: TGTGCCAGCTCACCAAGTCTCAGGACGGGAGGGAACACCATATATTTT
clone size: NA; V gene: TRBV6-5; D gene: NA; J gene: TRBJ2-4; CDR3 protein: CASSYTGGAKNIQYF; CDR3 DNA: TGTGCCAGCAGTTATACCGGGGGAGCCAAAAACATTCAGTACTTC
clone size: NA; V gene: TRBV3-1/TRBV3-2; D gene: NA; J gene: TRBJ1-4; CDR3 protein: CASSHGQERRFNNEKLFF; CDR3 DNA: TGTGCCAGCAGCCACGGACAAGAACGCCGCTTTAATAATGAAAAACTGTTTTTT
clone size: NA; V gene: TRBV7-8; D gene: NA; J gene: TRBJ2-7; CDR3 protein: CASSPSRGGQYF; CDR3 DNA: TGTGCCAGCAGCCCGTCTCGAGGGGGTCAGTACTTC
clone size: NA; V gene: TRBV27; D gene: TRBD2; J gene: TRBJ2-7; CDR3 protein: CASKGLAGNSYEQYF; CDR3 DNA: TGTGCCAGTAAAGGACTAGCGGGAAACTCCTACGAGCAGTACTTC
clone size: NA; V gene: TRBV2; D gene: TRBD1; J gene: TRBJ2-7; CDR3 protein: CASRPRDSLSYEQYF; CDR3 DNA: TGTGCCAGCAGGCCCCGGGACAGCCTTTCCTACGAGCAGTACTTC
clone size: NA; V gene: TRBV7-2; D gene: NA; J gene: TRBJ2-3; CDR3 protein: CASSLAGQLITQYF; CDR3 DNA: TGTGCCAGCAGCTTAGCCGGACAGCTTATAACGCAGTATTTT
clone size: NA; V gene: TRBV5-1; D gene: NA; J gene: TRBJ2-7; CDR3 protein: CASSLDLSAYEQYF; CDR3 DNA: TGCGCCAGCAGCTTGGACCTGAGTGCCTACGAGCAGTACTTC